The clone carrying this T cell receptor (beta chain) was seen more than once but under ten times. Its specificity is unknown. CDR1 and CDR2 from the germline V gene are SGDLS and YYNGEE. V lost 0 bases and J lost 0, with 13 bases in between. This CDR3 has 18 residues. The data were obtained in a study of CD8+ T cells in alopecia areata. Study overall: Twice daily, treated patients received 5 to 10 mg of oral tofacitinib.

Patients with alopecia areata provided lesional scalp punch biopsies as well as peripheral blood. Reverse transcription of extracted RNA yielded cDNA, which provided the sequencing template. Some clones are missing from TCRdb's copy, which holds only in-frame ones; the method was immunoSEQ multiplex PCR. The sample shows approximately 7,500 clones, about two thirds of them seen only once. Whole-study findings and limits: Alphabeta T cells residing in normal skin are also sequenced in scalp samples. Possibly because of HLA-related factors, TCR sharing was less clear across patients than in mice. Affected lesional scalp, above all in alopecia totalis/universalis, was more clonal than normal scalp.

The source material was skin, sampled at week 0. The rearrangement links TRBV9 to TRBJ2-6; D possibly corresponds to TRBD2 (5 bases). This receptor was identified in a human donor with alopecia areata. This chain's CDR3 is CASSVGGPFGSGANVLTF. DNA for the CDR3: TGTGCCAGCAGCGTAGGCGGGCCCTTTGGCTCTGGGGCCAACGTCCTGACTTTC.